One sample yielded the 15 T cell receptor beta chains listed below, sequenced in a study of T cell responses to AZD1222 COVID-19 vaccine. Only in-frame clones appear in the TCRdb table, and some are missing; sequencing was by immunoSEQ multiplex PCR. This sample has about 67,000 clones, with roughly four fifths found just once. Sequencing used peripheral blood, obtained 28 days after the second AZD1222 dose. The receptors were gathered from an adult who received the AZD1222 COVID-19 vaccine.

This sequence joins TRBV15 and TRBJ1-2; the match to TRBD1 covers 7 bases. V lost 0 bases to trimming and J lost 4 bases; unmatched junction nucleotides: 2. This CDR3 is built from 14 residues. Germline V gene data show CDR1 as LNHNV and CDR2 as YYDKDF (reference sequence). In DNA form, the CDR3 reads TGTGCCACCAGCAGAGAAGGACAGGTCTATGGCTACACCTTC. Its protein is CATSREGQVYGYTF.

The V call is TRBV11-2, the J call TRBJ2-1; D ambiguous. The CDR3 consists of 18 residues. Looked up from germline, CDR1 is SGHAT and CDR2 is FQNNGV. Trimming took off 1 base at V and 0 bases at J, with 16 bases between the two ends. In DNA, the CDR3 is TGTGCCAGCAGCTTAGGAAGGAAGACAACTAACTCCTACAATGAGCAGTTCTTC. As protein: CASSLGRKTTNSYNEQFF.

The chain carries TRBV7-9 and TRBJ1-1; 10 nucleotides align to TRBD1. The germline V gene encodes CDR1 SEHNR and CDR2 FQNEAQ (reference sequence). Trimming removed 3 bases from V and 1 base from J; junction bases left unmatched: 8. The CDR3 is made up of 17 amino acids. CDR3 loop: CASSFDRGPETNTEAFF. Written as DNA, the CDR3 is TGTGCCAGCAGCTTCGACAGGGGGCCCGAAACGAACACTGAAGCTTTCTTT.

V is TRBV3-1 (or the pseudogene TRBV3-2) and J is TRBJ2-5, with TRBD1 identical over 8 bases. The CDR3 totals 14 residues. V shed 4 bases, J shed 4 bases, and the junction held 5 bases outside the gene matches. CDR1 LGHDT and CDR2 YNNKEL come from the germline V gene (reference sequence). The CDR3 sequence: CASSLQGAGETQYF. The CDR3 DNA follows: TGTGCCAGCAGCCTGCAGGGGGCTGGAGAGACCCAGTACTTC.

V usage is TRBV19 and J usage is TRBJ1-2, with 9 bases fitting TRBD1. Trimming cost V 6 bases and J 4 bases; bases outside gene matches: 3. This CDR3 region has 13 residues. The germline CDR1 and CDR2 sequences are LNHDA and SQIVND (reference sequence). CDR3 amino acids: CASRRTGAYGYTF. The CDR3, as DNA: TGTGCCAGTAGGCGGACAGGGGCCTATGGCTACACCTTC.

Written as DNA, the CDR3 is TGTGCCAGCAGTTCCAGCGGGGGCATAGAGACCCAGTACTTC. It is translated as CASSSSGGIETQYF. The V and J genes are TRBV6-2 or TRBV6-3 and TRBJ2-5, with 8 bases identical to TRBD2. The CDR3 covers 14 residues. CDR1 and CDR2 (germline): MNHEY, SVGEGT. Losses at the gene ends were 4 bases for V and 4 bases for J; bases not matched to a gene: 5.

The chain has TRBV6-2 or TRBV6-3 and TRBJ2-1, with D possibly matching TRBD2 (6 bases). V was trimmed by 2 bases and J by 7 bases, leaving 12 bases between them. The length of the CDR3 is 14 residues. Germline V gene sequence: CDR1 MNHEY, CDR2 SVGEGT. CDR3 DNA sequence: TGTGCCAGCAGTTACCGGAGGGACGAGAATGAGCAGTTCTTC. This sequence encodes CASSYRRDENEQFF.

CDR3 in DNA: TGCGCCAGCAGAAAGACAGGGTCAGGAAACACCATATATTTT. Its protein product is CASRKTGSGNTIYF. The chain is built from TRBV5-1 and TRBJ1-3; 7 bases match TRBD1. Germline V lookup: CDR1 SGHRS, CDR2 YFSETQ. The J segment lost 4 bases and the V segment lost 5 bases, leaving 6 bases of the junction unmatched. The CDR3 covers 14 residues.

The chain combines TRBV7-7 with TRBJ2-1; 8 bases line up with TRBD2. Trimming took 0 bases from V and 4 from J; bases not matched to a gene: 5. CDR3 length equals 16 residues. Germline loops: CDR1 SSHAT, CDR2 FNYEAQ (reference sequence). The DNA for the CDR3 is TGTGCCAGCAGCTTAGCCAGCGGGGGAGCTTACAATGAGCAGTTCTTC. It yields the protein CASSLASGGAYNEQFF.

The chain links TRBV6-5 to TRBJ1-2; maybe TRBD1 (5 bases). CDR1 and CDR2 from the germline V gene are MNHEY and SVGAGI. This CDR3 has 15 residues. With 0 bases removed from V and 8 bases from J, the gap between germline ends came to 16 bases. CDR3 nucleotides: TGTGCCAGCAGTTACTCGAGCGGGGCCCGGGAGGGCTACACCTTC. Translating gives CASSYSSGAREGYTF.

The rearrangement uses TRBV28 and TRBJ1-5, with D perhaps TRBD1 (6 bases). This CDR3 has 15 residues. Per the germline V gene, CDR1 is MDHEN and CDR2 is SYDVKM. Trimming removed 3 bases from V and 4 bases from J, with 13 bases in between. The DNA for the CDR3 is TGTGCCAGCAGTTTCTTTCAGGGGTTGAATCAGCCCCAGCATTTT. This encodes CASSFFQGLNQPQHF.

Note on this clone: At the DNA level, this CDR3 is encoded by other sequences in the same sample as well. The chain has TRBV11-2 and TRBJ2-7; D is unresolved. V was cut by 4 bases and J by 1 base, with 2 bases left in between. Per germline, CDR1 SGHAT and CDR2 FQNNGV. The length of the CDR3 is 11 residues. The CDR3 sequence is CASSSSYEQYF. In DNA, the CDR3 is TGTGCCAGCAGCTCTTCCTACGAGCAGTACTTC.

By frequency in the sample, this clone is medium-sized. V gene TRBV19 combines with J gene TRBJ1-5; a possible D gene is TRBD1 (5 bases). Per the germline V gene, CDR1 is LNHDA and CDR2 is SQIVND (reference sequence). This CDR3 is built from 16 residues. V was trimmed by 3 bases and J by 8 bases, leaving 20 bases between them. CDR3 in amino acids: CASSIFSRGWGEPQHF. As DNA, the CDR3 is TGTGCCAGTAGTATTTTTTCACGAGGGTGGGGGGAGCCCCAGCATTTT.

CDR3 sequence: CASSSYQETQYF. DNA of the CDR3: TGTGCCAGCAGCTCGTACCAAGAGACCCAGTACTTC. The V call is TRBV12-3 or TRBV12-4, the J call TRBJ2-5; the D is unclear. The CDR3 totals 12 residues. Trimming removed 6 bases from V and 0 bases from J, with 5 bases in between.

The chain has TRBV4-2 and TRBJ2-1, with a possible D match to TRBD2 (6 bases). Trimming took 0 bases from V and 6 from J, leaving 6 bases between them. Germline assignment: CDR1 LGHNA and CDR2 YNFKEQ. The CDR3 contains 13 residues. The CDR3 here is CASSQEGGNEQFF. In DNA form, the CDR3 reads TGTGCCAGCAGCCAAGAGGGGGGCAATGAGCAGTTCTTC.